A selection of T cell receptor beta chains follows, all from one sample in a study of T-cell memory formation after mild COVID-19. Using its own MiXCR run on the 5' RACE reads, TCRdb lists one record per CDR3 protein. The sample has over 250,000 distinct CDR3 sequences; roughly 15% are singletons. The material sequenced was PBMCs or a T cell subset sorted from them (not recorded which). These receptors were obtained from a man aged 18 to 29 who had mild COVID-19 (a few samples of this study predate the infection). Cell type and time point are not known. The CDR3 runs from the conserved cysteine through the conserved F or W. A D gene is named only where the DNA matches it firmly. The listing skips clone size in some rows; elsewhere it reads once, few, many or a size class.

j_call d_call clone_size v_call cdr3_aa cdr3_nt
TRBJ2-5 TRBD1 few TRBV5-1 CASNEGGTGEETQYF TGCGCCAGCAACGAGGGAGGGACAGGGGAAGAGACCCAGTACTTC
TRBJ2-3 TRBD2 . TRBV6-5 CASSHTSGGYTDTQYF TGTGCCAGCAGTCACACTAGCGGGGGCTACACAGATACGCAGTATTTT
TRBJ1-5 . . TRBV7-2 CASSLGSGSRQPQHF TGTGCCAGCAGCTTAGGTTCAGGGTCGAGACAGCCCCAGCATTTT
TRBJ2-5 . . TRBV10-3 CAIRSGTQETQYF TGTGCCATCAGATCCGGGACTCAAGAGACCCAGTACTTC
TRBJ2-3 TRBD2 few TRBV20-1 CSVSSAGDRRTDTQYF TGCAGTGTCTCGTCCGCGGGGGATAGGAGGACAGATACGCAGTATTTT
TRBJ2-3 . many TRBV7-9 CASSLLGTQYF TGTGCCAGCAGTTTACTGGGTACGCAGTATTTT
TRBJ1-6 . . TRBV18 CASSPLPASGTANSPLHF TGTGCCAGCTCACCCCTGCCTGCCTCCGGGACGGCGAATTCACCCCTCCACTTT
TRBJ1-4 . few TRBV5-1 CASSLQDSSVEKLFF TGCGCCAGCAGCTTACAGGACAGCTCTGTGGAAAAACTGTTTTTT
TRBJ1-6 . many TRBV18 CASQDRDNSPLHF TGTGCCAGCCAGGACAGAGATAATTCACCCCTCCACTTT
TRBJ2-4 . many TRBV29-1 CSAAGGLAKNIQYF TGCAGCGCTGCTGGGGGGCTAGCCAAAAACATTCAGTACTTC
TRBJ2-3 . . TRBV5-5 CASSSWTITDTQYF TGTGCCAGCAGCTCCTGGACCATCACAGATACGCAGTATTTT
TRBJ2-3 . . TRBV3-1 CASQTGFTDTQYF TGTGCCAGCCAGACAGGATTCACAGATACGCAGTATTTT
TRBJ2-2 . few TRBV5-1 CASSLALGGPNTGELFF TGCGCCAGCAGCTTGGCCTTGGGAGGACCCAACACCGGGGAGCTGTTTTTT
TRBJ2-7 TRBD1 . TRBV15 CAMTDRDYEQYF TGTGCCATGACGGACAGGGACTACGAGCAGTACTTC
TRBJ1-1 . . TRBV5-1 CASSLYGDTEAFF TGCGCCAGCAGCTTGTACGGAGACACTGAAGCTTTCTTT
TRBJ1-1 . . TRBV10-3 CAISNPVSEAFF TGTGCCATCTCGAATCCCGTTTCTGAAGCTTTCTTT
TRBJ2-5 . few TRBV7-2 CASSIRETQYF TGTGCCAGCAGCATCCGAGAGACCCAGTACTTC
TRBJ2-2 TRBD2 few TRBV18 CASSPGTSGGVITGELFF TGTGCCAGCTCACCGGGGACTAGCGGGGGAGTAATCACCGGGGAGCTGTTTTTT
TRBJ1-1 . . TRBV19 CASSKSRDLNTEAFF TGTGCCAGTAGTAAAAGCAGGGATCTGAACACTGAAGCTTTCTTT
TRBJ2-1 . few TRBV18 CASSPQGTPMDEQFF TGTGCCAGCTCACCCCAGGGGACCCCAATGGATGAGCAGTTCTTC
TRBJ2-3 . . TRBV7-9 CASSLESYTQYF TGTGCCAGCAGCTTAGAGTCGTATACGCAGTATTTT
TRBJ2-1 TRBD1 . TRBV12-3/TRBV12-4 CASSPFTRGTEGNEQFF TGTGCCAGCAGTCCCTTCACGAGGGGGACAGAAGGCAATGAGCAGTTCTTC
TRBJ2-3 TRBD2 few TRBV20-1 CSARADRRGGPGTDTQYF TGCAGTGCTAGGGCTGACCGACGGGGGGGCCCTGGCACAGATACGCAGTATTTT
TRBJ2-7 TRBD1 few TRBV12-3/TRBV12-4 CASSNRGRFHEQYF TGTGCCAGCAGTAACAGGGGGCGCTTCCACGAGCAGTACTTC
TRBJ2-7 . . TRBV12-3/TRBV12-4 CASSSMRGYEQYF TGTGCCAGCAGCTCTATGAGGGGATACGAGCAGTACTTC
TRBJ2-4 TRBD2 few TRBV4-1 CASSPQRSSGDIQYF TGCGCCAGCAGCCCGCAACGATCTAGCGGAGACATTCAGTACTTC
TRBJ2-3 . few TRBV7-3 CASSLSIWGAATDTQYF TGTGCCAGCAGCTTAAGTATTTGGGGAGCTGCCACAGATACGCAGTATTTT
TRBJ2-1 TRBD2 few TRBV6-5 CASSLTSGGTGEQFF TGTGCCAGCAGTTTGACTAGCGGGGGGACGGGTGAGCAGTTCTTC
TRBJ2-3 . few TRBV24-1 CATSDPQDTDTQYF TGTGCCACCAGTGATCCACAGGACACAGATACGCAGTATTTT
TRBJ1-1 TRBD1 few TRBV4-3 CASSLGADRLNTEAFF TGCGCCAGCAGCCTTGGAGCGGACAGGTTGAACACTGAAGCTTTCTTT